This T cell receptor beta chain was sequenced in a study of cytomegalovirus exposure and HLA in healthy donors. Findings and caveats of the study: When a later analysis was performed, an Asian-associated ancestry cluster reportedly had fewer N-insertions than the approximately 690-donor mean. Overall, around 150 TCR beta chains were annotated as cytomegalovirus-associated.

13 Jbeta primers and 60 Vbeta primers were used for the PCR. Authors' methods: Unique TCR beta chains numbered roughly 84 million in a later analysis, with around 12 million shared. Sequenced by immunoSEQ multiplex PCR; TCRdb stores in-frame clones only, minus some. The V and J calls and clone size are taken from that table; D and trimming were inferred from the DNA. The table includes around 110,000 clones, about four fifths detected once. Regarding this clone: The antigen remains undetermined.

The source material was PBMCs. The origin of this receptor is a woman aged 18-35 years in good health and CMV-seronegative.

CDR3 sequence reads: CASSRHPGQGFADTQYF. CDR3 in DNA: TGTGCCAGCAGCCGACATCCGGGACAGGGATTCGCAGATACGCAGTATTTT. The chain employs TRBV7-9 and TRBJ2-3, with TRBD1 matching over 9 bases. The germline CDR1 and CDR2 sequences are SEHNR and FQNEAQ (reference sequence). CDR3 length: 17 residues. Trimming cost V 5 bases and J 4 bases; bases outside gene matches: 13.